This paragraph reports one T cell receptor (beta chain). Clinical histories supplied by participants themselves formed the basis of cohort assignment. The recovered donors of Cohort 3 showed two negative PCRs, clearance, or symptom resolution. The data were obtained in a study of blood T cell repertoires in COVID-19. Per the original data handling: Scientists estimated how many nucleated cells there were by amplifying reference gene primers. Here immunoSEQ multiplex PCR was the method, and the copy in TCRdb shows in-frame clones only, minus some. Clonal size and the V and J genes are those of that table, whereas D and trimming came from the DNA. This table holds over 200,000 clones, approximately 85% found once. CDR1 is MNHEY and CDR2 is SVGAGI in the germline V gene. The junction had 13 bases not matched to a gene; V was cut back by 11 bases and J by 6 bases. This CDR3 is 14 amino acids long.

This sequence was found in a woman between 45 and 65 years old who had recovered from COVID-19. Sequenced: PBMCs or T cells enriched from blood (not recorded which). This chain connects TRBV6-5 to TRBJ1-1; 9 bases are shared with TRBD1. The CDR3 here is CAGSEQGARPEAFF. CDR3 sequence (DNA): TGTGCCGGCTCAGAACAGGGGGCAAGGCCTGAAGCTTTCTTT.